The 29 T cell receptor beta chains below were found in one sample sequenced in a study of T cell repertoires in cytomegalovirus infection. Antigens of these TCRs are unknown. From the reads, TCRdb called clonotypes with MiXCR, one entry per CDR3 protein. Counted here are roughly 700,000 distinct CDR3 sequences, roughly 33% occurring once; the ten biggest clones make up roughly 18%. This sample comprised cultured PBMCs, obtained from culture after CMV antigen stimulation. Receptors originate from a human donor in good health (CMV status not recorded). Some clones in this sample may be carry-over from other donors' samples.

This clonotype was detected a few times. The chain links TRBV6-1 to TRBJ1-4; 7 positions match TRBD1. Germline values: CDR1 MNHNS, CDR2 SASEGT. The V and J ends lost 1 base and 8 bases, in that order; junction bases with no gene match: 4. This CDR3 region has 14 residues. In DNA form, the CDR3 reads TGTGCCAGCAGTGAAGAGGGGGCGGGGGAAAAACTGTTTTTT. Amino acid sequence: CASSEEGAGEKLFF.

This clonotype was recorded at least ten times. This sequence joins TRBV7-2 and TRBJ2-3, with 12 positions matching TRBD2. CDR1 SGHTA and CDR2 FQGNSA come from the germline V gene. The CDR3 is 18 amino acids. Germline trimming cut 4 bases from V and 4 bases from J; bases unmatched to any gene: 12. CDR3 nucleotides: TGTGCCAGCAGCTCCTCCTCACTAGCGGGGGGCCGGCCAGATACGCAGTATTTT. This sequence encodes CASSSSSLAGGRPDTQYF.

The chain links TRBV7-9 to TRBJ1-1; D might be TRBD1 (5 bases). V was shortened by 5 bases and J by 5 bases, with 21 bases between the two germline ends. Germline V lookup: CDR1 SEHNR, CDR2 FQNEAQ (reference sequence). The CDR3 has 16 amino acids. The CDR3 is CASSVWAGTGSTEAFF. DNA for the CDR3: TGTGCCAGCAGCGTTTGGGCCGGGACGGGAAGTACTGAAGCTTTCTTT.

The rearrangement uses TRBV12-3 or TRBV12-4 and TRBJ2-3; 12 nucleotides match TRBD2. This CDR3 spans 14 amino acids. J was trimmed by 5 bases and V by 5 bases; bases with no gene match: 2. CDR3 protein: CASSLTSGRDTQYF. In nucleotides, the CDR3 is TGTGCCAGCAGTCTGACTAGCGGGAGAGATACGCAGTATTTT.

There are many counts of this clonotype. CDR3 bases: TGTGCCAGCAGCCCTAGCGGACGGGAGACCCAGTACTTC. This translates into CASSPSGRETQYF. The rearrangement joins TRBV7-2 to TRBJ2-5; 7 bases are shared with TRBD2. V dropped 5 bases and J dropped 5; count of bases not matched to a gene: 5. This CDR3 region has 13 residues. Looked up from germline, CDR1 is SGHTA and CDR2 is FQGNSA.

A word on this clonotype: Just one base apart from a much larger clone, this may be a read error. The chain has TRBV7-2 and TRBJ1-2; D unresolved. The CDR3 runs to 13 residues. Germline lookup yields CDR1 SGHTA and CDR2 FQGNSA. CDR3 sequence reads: CACSLSWNYGYTF. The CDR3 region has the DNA TGTGCCTGCAGCTTATCCTGGAACTATGGCTACACCTTC. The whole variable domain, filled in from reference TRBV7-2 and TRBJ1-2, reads GAGVSQSPSNKVTEKGKDVELRCDPISGHTALYWYRQSLGQGLEFLIYFQGNSAPDKSGLPSDRFSAERTGGSVSTLTIQRTQQEDSAVYLCACSLSWNYGYTFGSGTRLTVV.

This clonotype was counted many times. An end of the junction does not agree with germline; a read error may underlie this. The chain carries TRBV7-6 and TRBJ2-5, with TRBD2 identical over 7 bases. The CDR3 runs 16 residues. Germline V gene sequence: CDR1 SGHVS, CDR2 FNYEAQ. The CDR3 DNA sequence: TGTGCCAGCAGCTTGTCGACTAGCCGCCCCCAAGGGACCCAGTACTTC. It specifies CASSLSTSRPQGTQYF.

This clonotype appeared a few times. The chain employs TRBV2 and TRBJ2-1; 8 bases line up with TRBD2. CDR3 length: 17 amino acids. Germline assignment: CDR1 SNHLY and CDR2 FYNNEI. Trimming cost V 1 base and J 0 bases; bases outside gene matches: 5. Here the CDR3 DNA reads TGTGCCAGCAGTGAAGAGGCGGGAGGTAGCTCCTACAATGAGCAGTTCTTC. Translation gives CASSEEAGGSSYNEQFF.

CDR3 in amino acids: CASSTRISAFSYEQYF. CDR3 DNA: TGTGCCAGTAGTACCCGTATATCGGCTTTCTCCTACGAGCAGTACTTC. The V and J genes are TRBV19 and TRBJ2-7; D call uncertain. Germline V gene lookup returns CDR1 LNHDA and CDR2 SQIVND (reference sequence). CDR3 length: 16 residues. Deletions cut 4 bases from V and 0 bases from J, with 16 bases between.

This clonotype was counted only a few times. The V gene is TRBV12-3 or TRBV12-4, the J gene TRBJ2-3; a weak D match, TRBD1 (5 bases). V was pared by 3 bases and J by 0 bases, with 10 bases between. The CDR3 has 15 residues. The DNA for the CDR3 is TGTGCCAGCAGTTTGGGGCTACCTAGCACAGATACGCAGTATTTT. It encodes CASSLGLPSTDTQYF.

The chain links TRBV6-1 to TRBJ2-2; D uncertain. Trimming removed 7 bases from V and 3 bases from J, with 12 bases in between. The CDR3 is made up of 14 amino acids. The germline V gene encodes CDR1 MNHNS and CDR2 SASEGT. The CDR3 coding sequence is TGTGCCAGCATTCAAACGGGCTACACCGGGGAGCTGTTTTTT. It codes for CASIQTGYTGELFF.

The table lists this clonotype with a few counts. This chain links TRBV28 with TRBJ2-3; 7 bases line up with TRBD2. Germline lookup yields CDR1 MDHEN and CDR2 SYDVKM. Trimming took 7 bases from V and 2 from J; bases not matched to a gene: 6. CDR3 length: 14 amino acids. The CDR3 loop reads CASKKAGNTDTQYF. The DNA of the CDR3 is TGTGCCAGCAAAAAAGCGGGAAACACAGATACGCAGTATTTT.

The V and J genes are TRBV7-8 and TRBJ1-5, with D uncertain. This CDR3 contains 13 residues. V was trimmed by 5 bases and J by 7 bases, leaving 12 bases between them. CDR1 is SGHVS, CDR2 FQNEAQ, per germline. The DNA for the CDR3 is TGTGCCAGCAGCGCGACCGGTCAGCAGCCCCAGCATTTT. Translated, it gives CASSATGQQPQHF.

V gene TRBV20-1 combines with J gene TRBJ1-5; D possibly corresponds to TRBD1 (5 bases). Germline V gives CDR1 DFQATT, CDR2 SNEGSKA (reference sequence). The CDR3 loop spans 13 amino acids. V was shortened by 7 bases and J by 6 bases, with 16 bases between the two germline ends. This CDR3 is CSVGTFATQPQHF. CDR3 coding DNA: TGCAGTGTCGGGACCTTTGCTACTCAGCCCCAGCATTTT.

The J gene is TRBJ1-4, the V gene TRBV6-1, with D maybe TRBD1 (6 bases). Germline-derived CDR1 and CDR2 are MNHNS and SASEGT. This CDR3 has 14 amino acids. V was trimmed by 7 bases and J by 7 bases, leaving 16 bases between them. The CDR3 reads CASTPTRGAEKLFF. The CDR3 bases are TGTGCCAGCACTCCCACTCGGGGGGCTGAAAAACTGTTTTTT.

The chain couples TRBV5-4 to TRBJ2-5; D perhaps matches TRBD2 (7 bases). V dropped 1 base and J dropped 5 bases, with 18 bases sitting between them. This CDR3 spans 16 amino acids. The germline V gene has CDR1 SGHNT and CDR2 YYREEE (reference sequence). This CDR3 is CASSLSASEGGETQYF. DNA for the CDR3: TGTGCCAGCAGCTTGTCGGCTAGCGAGGGGGGGGAGACCCAGTACTTC.

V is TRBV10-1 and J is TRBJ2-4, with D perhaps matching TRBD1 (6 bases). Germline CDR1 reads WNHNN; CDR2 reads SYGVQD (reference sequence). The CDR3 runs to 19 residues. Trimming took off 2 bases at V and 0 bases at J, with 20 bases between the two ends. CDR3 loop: CASSELSRDKVGAKNIQYF. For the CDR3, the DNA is TGCGCCAGCAGTGAGCTTTCCCGGGACAAGGTTGGAGCCAAAAACATTCAGTACTTC.

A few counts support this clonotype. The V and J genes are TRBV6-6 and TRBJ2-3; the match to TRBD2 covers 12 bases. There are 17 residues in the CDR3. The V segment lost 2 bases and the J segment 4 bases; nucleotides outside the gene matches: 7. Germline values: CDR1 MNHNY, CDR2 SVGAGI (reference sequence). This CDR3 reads CASSYRSSGRVADTQYF. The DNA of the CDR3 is TGTGCCAGCAGTTACAGGTCTAGCGGGAGGGTTGCAGATACGCAGTATTTT.

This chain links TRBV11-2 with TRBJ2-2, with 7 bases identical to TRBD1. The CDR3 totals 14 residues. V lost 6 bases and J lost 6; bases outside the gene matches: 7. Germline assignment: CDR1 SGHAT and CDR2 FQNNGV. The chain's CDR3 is CASRLDRVAGELFF. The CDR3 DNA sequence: TGTGCCAGCAGACTTGACAGGGTTGCCGGGGAGCTGTTTTTT.

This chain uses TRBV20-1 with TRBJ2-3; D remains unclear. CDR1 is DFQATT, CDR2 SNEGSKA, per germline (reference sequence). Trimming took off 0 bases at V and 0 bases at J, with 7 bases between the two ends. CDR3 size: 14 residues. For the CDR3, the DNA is TGCAGTGCTAGAGACTTAGGGAGCACAGATACGCAGTATTTT. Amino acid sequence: CSARDLGSTDTQYF.

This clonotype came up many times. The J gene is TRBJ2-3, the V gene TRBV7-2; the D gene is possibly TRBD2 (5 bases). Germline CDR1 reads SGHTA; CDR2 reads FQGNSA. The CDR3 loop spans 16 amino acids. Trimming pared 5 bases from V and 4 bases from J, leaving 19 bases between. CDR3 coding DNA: TGTGCCAGCAGCCTAGGGCGGGCCAGAATTGCAGATACGCAGTATTTT. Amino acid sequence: CASSLGRARIADTQYF. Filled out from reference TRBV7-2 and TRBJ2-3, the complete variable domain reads GAGVSQSPSNKVTEKGKDVELRCDPISGHTALYWYRQSLGQGLEFLIYFQGNSAPDKSGLPSDRFSAERTGGSVSTLTIQRTQQEDSAVYLCASSLGRARIADTQYFGPGTRLTVL.

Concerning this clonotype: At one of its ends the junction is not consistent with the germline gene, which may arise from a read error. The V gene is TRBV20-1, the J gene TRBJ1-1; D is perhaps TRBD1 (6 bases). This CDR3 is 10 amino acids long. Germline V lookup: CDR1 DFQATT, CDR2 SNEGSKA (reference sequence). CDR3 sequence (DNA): TGCAGTGCTAGAGGTGGACAGACTCTTTTT. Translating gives CSARGGQTLF.

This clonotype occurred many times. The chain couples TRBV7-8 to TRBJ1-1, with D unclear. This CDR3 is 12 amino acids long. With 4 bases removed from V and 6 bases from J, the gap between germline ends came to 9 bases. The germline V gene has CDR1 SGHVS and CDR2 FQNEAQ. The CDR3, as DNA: TGTGCCAGCAGCTCCCGGAGCCCTGAAGCTTTCTTT. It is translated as CASSSRSPEAFF.

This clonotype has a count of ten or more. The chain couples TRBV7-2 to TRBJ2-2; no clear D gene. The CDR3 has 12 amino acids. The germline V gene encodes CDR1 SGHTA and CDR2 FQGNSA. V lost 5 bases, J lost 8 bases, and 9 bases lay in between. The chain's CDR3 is CASSQSTGELFF. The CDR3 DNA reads TGTGCCAGCAGCCAATCGACGGGGGAGCTGTTTTTT.

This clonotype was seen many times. The CDR3 DNA reads TGTGCCAGCAGTGAAACCGTACAGGGGGATACGCAGTATTTT. Translating gives CASSETVQGDTQYF. The chain has TRBV6-1 and TRBJ2-3; 7 nucleotides match TRBD1. V was pared by 2 bases and J by 6 bases, with 5 bases of the junction left unmatched. The CDR3 consists of 14 residues. From germline, CDR1 is MNHNS and CDR2 SASEGT.

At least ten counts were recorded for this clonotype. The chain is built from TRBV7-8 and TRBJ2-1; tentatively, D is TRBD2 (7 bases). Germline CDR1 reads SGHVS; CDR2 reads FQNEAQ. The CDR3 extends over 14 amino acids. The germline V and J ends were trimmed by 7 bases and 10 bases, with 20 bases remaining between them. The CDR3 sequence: CASTPRGRGAEQFF. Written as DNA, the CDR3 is TGTGCCAGCACCCCTAGGGGGAGGGGCGCCGAGCAGTTCTTC.

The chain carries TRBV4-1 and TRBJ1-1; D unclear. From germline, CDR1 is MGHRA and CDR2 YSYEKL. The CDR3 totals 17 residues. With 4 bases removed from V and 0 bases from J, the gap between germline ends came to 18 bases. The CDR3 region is CASSLRSGAGLNTEAFF. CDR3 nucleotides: TGCGCCAGCAGCCTCAGATCGGGCGCGGGTTTGAACACTGAAGCTTTCTTT.

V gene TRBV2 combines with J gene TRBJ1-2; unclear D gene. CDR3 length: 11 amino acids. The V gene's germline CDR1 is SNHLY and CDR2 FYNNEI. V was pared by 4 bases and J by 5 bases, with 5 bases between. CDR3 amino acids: CASSVRYGYTF. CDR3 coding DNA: TGTGCCAGCAGTGTGCGGTATGGCTACACCTTC.

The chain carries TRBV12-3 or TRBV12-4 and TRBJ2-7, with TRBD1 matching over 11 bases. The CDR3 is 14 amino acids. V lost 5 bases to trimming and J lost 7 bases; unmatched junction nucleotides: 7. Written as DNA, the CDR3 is TGTGCCAGCAGTCGGACAGGGGGCGATTATGAGCAGTACTTC. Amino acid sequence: CASSRTGGDYEQYF.